Listed below are T cell receptor beta chains from one sample, sequenced in a study of technical replicates of blood from a handful of donors. Data came from immunoSEQ multiplex PCR; TCRdb stores just in-frame clones and leaves some out. This repertoire shows roughly 60,000 clones, about 91% found once; its top ten account for 4.3%. The sample comprised PBMCs. These receptor sequences come from a human donor in good health. Some clones in this sample may be carry-over from other donors' samples. Each CDR3 is given with its conserved first and last residue. D genes are given only for firm matches. Clone size, where shown, is once, few, many, or a class for clones that have expanded.

clone_size: -; j_call: TRBJ2-5; d_call: -; cdr3_length: 12; v_call: TRBV28; cdr3_nt: TGTGCCAGCAGTCACTCTCTAGTGACCCAGTACTTC; cdr3_aa: CASSHSLVTQYF
clone_size: -; j_call: TRBJ2-7; d_call: TRBD2; cdr3_length: 21; v_call: TRBV15; cdr3_nt: TGTGCCACCAGCAGACTCGGAGGGGGACTAGCGGGGAGGTGGGTAGGCTACGAGCAGTACTTC; cdr3_aa: CATSRLGGGLAGRWVGYEQYF
clone_size: -; j_call: TRBJ2-7; d_call: TRBD1; cdr3_length: 14; v_call: TRBV6-1; cdr3_nt: TGTGCCAGCACCAAAACCGGGACAGCCTACGAGCAGTACTTC; cdr3_aa: CASTKTGTAYEQYF
clone_size: -; j_call: TRBJ1-1; d_call: -; cdr3_length: 12; v_call: TRBV6-5; cdr3_nt: TGTGCCAGCAACAACAGGAACACTGAAGCTTTCTTT; cdr3_aa: CASNNRNTEAFF
clone_size: -; j_call: TRBJ1-5; d_call: -; cdr3_length: 12; v_call: TRBV6-1; cdr3_nt: TGTGCCAGCAGTGAAGCCAGTGTCCGCTCTCATTTT; cdr3_aa: CASSEASVRSHF
clone_size: -; j_call: TRBJ2-7; d_call: -; cdr3_length: 14; v_call: TRBV29-1; cdr3_nt: TGCAGCGTTGAAGATGGAGGTGCAACTGACGAGCAGTACTTC; cdr3_aa: CSVEDGGATDEQYF
clone_size: once; j_call: TRBJ2-2; d_call: TRBD1; cdr3_length: 13; v_call: TRBV19; cdr3_nt: TGTGCCAGTAGCCAACAGGGGGCCGGGGAGCTGTTTTTT; cdr3_aa: CASSQQGAGELFF
clone_size: once; j_call: TRBJ1-4; d_call: -; cdr3_length: 14; v_call: TRBV5-1; cdr3_nt: TGCGCCAGCAGGGAGTGGGGACTCACTGAAAAACTGTTTTTT; cdr3_aa: CASREWGLTEKLFF
clone_size: -; j_call: TRBJ1-1; d_call: -; cdr3_length: 11; v_call: TRBV14; cdr3_nt: TGTGCCAGCAGCCTGGCAGGGGCGGCTTTCTTT; cdr3_aa: CASSLAGAAFF
clone_size: -; j_call: TRBJ2-5; d_call: -; cdr3_length: 16; v_call: TRBV6-6; cdr3_nt: TGTGCCAGCACGGGGGTTGAACGGTCCTTTCAAGAGACCCAGTACTTC; cdr3_aa: CASTGVERSFQETQYF
clone_size: -; j_call: TRBJ2-1; d_call: -; cdr3_length: 15; v_call: TRBV2; cdr3_nt: TGTGCCAGCAGTCCGACTAGATGGGCGGACAATGAGCAGTTCTTC; cdr3_aa: CASSPTRWADNEQFF
clone_size: -; j_call: TRBJ2-7; d_call: TRBD2; cdr3_length: 15; v_call: TRBV4-3; cdr3_nt: TGCGCCAGCAGCCAAGCTCTAGCGGGAGTCCACGAGCAGTACTTC; cdr3_aa: CASSQALAGVHEQYF
clone_size: -; j_call: TRBJ1-1; d_call: TRBD1; cdr3_length: 14; v_call: TRBV2; cdr3_nt: TGTGCCAGCAGCAAACAGGGGGCGCGCACTGAAGCTTTCTTT; cdr3_aa: CASSKQGARTEAFF
clone_size: -; j_call: TRBJ2-4; d_call: -; cdr3_length: 18; v_call: TRBV19; cdr3_nt: TGTGCCAGTAGTATCCCTGCCATTAGCGGACTAGCCAAAAACATTCAGTACTTC; cdr3_aa: CASSIPAISGLAKNIQYF
clone_size: -; j_call: TRBJ2-4; d_call: -; cdr3_length: 12; v_call: TRBV13; cdr3_nt: TGTGCCAGCAGCCCAGGGGGGAACATTCAGTACTTC; cdr3_aa: CASSPGGNIQYF
clone_size: -; j_call: TRBJ2-7; d_call: TRBD1; cdr3_length: 15; v_call: TRBV5-1; cdr3_nt: TGCGCCAGCACCCCTCCCGGGACAGGGGTTTGGGAGCAGTACTTC; cdr3_aa: CASTPPGTGVWEQYF
clone_size: -; j_call: TRBJ1-2; d_call: TRBD1; cdr3_length: 13; v_call: TRBV19; cdr3_nt: TGTGCCAGTAGTGAAACAGGGGGCAGTGGCTACACCTTC; cdr3_aa: CASSETGGSGYTF
clone_size: -; j_call: TRBJ1-4; d_call: TRBD1; cdr3_length: 17; v_call: TRBV4-3; cdr3_nt: TGCGCCAGCAGCCAAGATCAAGGTGACAGGGCCCCCGAAAAACTGTTTTTT; cdr3_aa: CASSQDQGDRAPEKLFF
clone_size: -; j_call: TRBJ1-2; d_call: TRBD1; cdr3_length: 13; v_call: TRBV6-5; cdr3_nt: TGTGCCAGCACTCAGACAGGGGACTATGGCTACACCTTC; cdr3_aa: CASTQTGDYGYTF
clone_size: -; j_call: TRBJ1-2; d_call: -; cdr3_length: 17; v_call: TRBV2; cdr3_nt: TGTGCCAGCAGTCCCCGCCCAACTTTCTTCCTATCGGATGGCTACACCTTC; cdr3_aa: CASSPRPTFFLSDGYTF
clone_size: -; j_call: TRBJ1-1; d_call: -; cdr3_length: 13; v_call: TRBV7-3; cdr3_nt: TGTGCCAGCAGCCTCCTGGCCACAACTGAAGCTTTCTTT; cdr3_aa: CASSLLATTEAFF
clone_size: -; j_call: TRBJ1-2; d_call: TRBD1; cdr3_length: 15; v_call: TRBV6-5; cdr3_nt: TGTGCCAGCAGTAGGACAGGGGGGATCAACTATGGCTACACCTTC; cdr3_aa: CASSRTGGINYGYTF
clone_size: -; j_call: TRBJ1-4; d_call: -; cdr3_length: 15; v_call: TRBV7-9; cdr3_nt: TGTGCCAGCAGCTTATCGTTCGGGTCTAATGAAAAACTGTTTTTT; cdr3_aa: CASSLSFGSNEKLFF
clone_size: -; j_call: TRBJ1-1; d_call: -; cdr3_length: 17; v_call: TRBV23-1; cdr3_nt: TGCGCCAGCAGTCAATCGAGGGTCTCCGGGCCGAACACTGAAGCTTTCTTT; cdr3_aa: CASSQSRVSGPNTEAFF
clone_size: -; j_call: TRBJ2-5; d_call: -; cdr3_length: 12; v_call: TRBV27; cdr3_nt: TGTGCCAGCACCCCGGGTTTCGAGACCCAGTACTTC; cdr3_aa: CASTPGFETQYF
clone_size: -; j_call: TRBJ2-7; d_call: -; cdr3_length: 15; v_call: TRBV7-6; cdr3_nt: TGTGCCAGCAGCTCAGTTCCAGGATTGAGCTACGAGCAGTACTTC; cdr3_aa: CASSSVPGLSYEQYF
clone_size: once; j_call: TRBJ1-1; d_call: -; cdr3_length: 15; v_call: TRBV4-3; cdr3_nt: TGCGCCAGCAGCCAAGAGTCGTACTCGAACACTGAAGCTTTCTTT; cdr3_aa: CASSQESYSNTEAFF
clone_size: -; j_call: TRBJ2-7; d_call: TRBD1; cdr3_length: 16; v_call: TRBV5-4; cdr3_nt: TGTGCCAGCAGCTTGGCAGGGGGCCTCTTCTCCTACGAGCAGTACTTC; cdr3_aa: CASSLAGGLFSYEQYF
clone_size: -; j_call: TRBJ1-2; d_call: -; cdr3_length: 12; v_call: TRBV30; cdr3_nt: TGTGCCTGGAGTGCTTCAAGGGGTGGCTACACCTTC; cdr3_aa: CAWSASRGGYTF
clone_size: -; j_call: TRBJ2-3; d_call: TRBD2; cdr3_length: 19; v_call: TRBV27; cdr3_nt: TGTGCCAGCAGCCCGCCCCCTACCGGACTAGCGGGAGTGTCAGATACGCAGTATTTT; cdr3_aa: CASSPPPTGLAGVSDTQYF
clone_size: -; j_call: TRBJ2-3; d_call: TRBD2; cdr3_length: 15; v_call: TRBV7-9; cdr3_nt: TGTGCCAGCAGCTTATCTAGCGGGAGTTCAGATACGCAGTATTTT; cdr3_aa: CASSLSSGSSDTQYF
clone_size: -; j_call: TRBJ2-5; d_call: -; cdr3_length: 16; v_call: TRBV7-8; cdr3_nt: TGTGCCAGCAGCCCGGAGGGGTCAACTACCCAAGAGACCCAGTACTTC; cdr3_aa: CASSPEGSTTQETQYF
clone_size: -; j_call: TRBJ2-7; d_call: TRBD1; cdr3_length: 15; v_call: TRBV9; cdr3_nt: TGTGCCAGCAGCGTCGGACAGGGTCATAACTACGAGCAGTACTTC; cdr3_aa: CASSVGQGHNYEQYF
clone_size: -; j_call: TRBJ2-5; d_call: -; cdr3_length: 14; v_call: TRBV29-1; cdr3_nt: TGCAGCGGCTTACCCGGACTGCCCGGGGAGACCCAGTACTTC; cdr3_aa: CSGLPGLPGETQYF
clone_size: -; j_call: TRBJ2-7; d_call: -; cdr3_length: 15; v_call: TRBV6-4; cdr3_nt: TGTGCCAGCGCGTTCTTAGACAGTCCAGGATACGAGCAGTACTTC; cdr3_aa: CASAFLDSPGYEQYF
clone_size: -; j_call: TRBJ2-5; d_call: TRBD2; cdr3_length: 15; v_call: TRBV7-2; cdr3_nt: TGTGCCAGCAGTTCATCCGGGGGGGGTGGAGAGACCCAGTACTTC; cdr3_aa: CASSSSGGGGETQYF
clone_size: -; j_call: TRBJ2-2; d_call: TRBD1; cdr3_length: 15; v_call: TRBV4-3; cdr3_nt: TGCGCCAGCAGCCAGAACGGACAGGGGTCCGGGGAGCTGTTTTTT; cdr3_aa: CASSQNGQGSGELFF
clone_size: -; j_call: TRBJ2-4; d_call: -; cdr3_length: 16; v_call: TRBV2; cdr3_nt: TGTGCCAGCAGTGAAATCCCTACAGTGGCCAAAAACATTCAGTACTTC; cdr3_aa: CASSEIPTVAKNIQYF
clone_size: -; j_call: TRBJ2-1; d_call: TRBD2; cdr3_length: 15; v_call: TRBV11-3; cdr3_nt: TGTGCCAGCAGCAAACTAGCGGGGGGGTCCAATGAGCAGTTCTTC; cdr3_aa: CASSKLAGGSNEQFF
clone_size: -; j_call: TRBJ2-7; d_call: TRBD2; cdr3_length: 15; v_call: TRBV27; cdr3_nt: TGTGCCAGCAGCCTAGGAGCGGGAGGGTCCTACGAGCAGTACTTC; cdr3_aa: CASSLGAGGSYEQYF
clone_size: -; j_call: TRBJ2-1; d_call: TRBD2; cdr3_length: 17; v_call: TRBV4-2; cdr3_nt: TGTGCCAGCAGCCAAGGATATAGGACTAGCGGATACAATGAGCAGTTCTTC; cdr3_aa: CASSQGYRTSGYNEQFF
clone_size: -; j_call: TRBJ2-3; d_call: TRBD2; cdr3_length: 14; v_call: TRBV7-9; cdr3_nt: TGTGCCAGCAGCCGGGGGGGCCGGGGAGATACGCAGTATTTT; cdr3_aa: CASSRGGRGDTQYF
clone_size: -; j_call: TRBJ2-1; d_call: TRBD2; cdr3_length: 17; v_call: TRBV23-1; cdr3_nt: TGCGCCAGCAGTCCGACCTGGCTAGCGGGACCCTACAATGAGCAGTTCTTC; cdr3_aa: CASSPTWLAGPYNEQFF
clone_size: -; j_call: TRBJ1-2; d_call: -; cdr3_length: 15; v_call: TRBV5-5; cdr3_nt: TGTGCCAGCAGCACCCCGGTCAGAGGCCTCTATGGCTACACCTTC; cdr3_aa: CASSTPVRGLYGYTF
clone_size: -; j_call: TRBJ1-6; d_call: -; cdr3_length: 16; v_call: TRBV9; cdr3_nt: TGTGCCAGCAGCGCAGGGAGGGATCCTTATAATTCACCCCTCCACTTT; cdr3_aa: CASSAGRDPYNSPLHF